The 32 T cell receptor beta chains below all came from one sample that was sequenced in a study of T cell responses to AZD1222 COVID-19 vaccine (dated by TCRdb to about 2021). The time point label for this specimen denotes: baseline before first vaccination. The protocol used for the library was the immunoSEQ multiplex PCR assay. TCRdb took this table from immuneACCESS and kept in-frame rearrangements with V and J called. Such tables lack part of the clones; where checked against another copy, unresolved V genes explain under half of the gap, and the rest is unexplained. In this sample the table shows fewer than 150,000 clones, about 80% of which occur a single time. The ten most abundant clones make up approximately 4% of the sample. The source was peripheral blood, collected on day 0 of AZD1222 vaccination. These receptors came from an adult in good health.

This clone has only one observation. The chain is built from TRBV5-1 and TRBJ2-5, with 9 bases matching TRBD1. The CDR3 consists of 14 residues. Germline lookup yields CDR1 SGHRS and CDR2 YFSETQ. With 4 bases clipped from V and 2 bases from J, the junction kept 3 bases outside the gene matches. The CDR3 protein is CASSVQGAQETQYF. The CDR3 nucleotides read TGCGCCAGCAGCGTACAGGGGGCACAAGAGACCCAGTACTTC.

This clone was observed a few times. CDR3 amino acids: CSVQTSGGWLSYNEQFF. In DNA form, the CDR3 reads TGCAGCGTCCAGACTAGCGGGGGGTGGCTCTCCTACAATGAGCAGTTCTTC. This chain connects TRBV29-1 to TRBJ2-1, with 13 bases that match TRBD2. The ends lost 6 bases at V and 0 bases at J; junction bases unmatched: 8. This CDR3 contains 17 residues. Germline V gene data show CDR1 as SQVTM and CDR2 as ANQGSEA.

The chain carries TRBV19 and TRBJ2-6, with D uncertain. The CDR3 contains 13 residues. Trimming left V 8 bases short and J 0 bases short, with 5 bases between. Per germline, CDR1 LNHDA and CDR2 SQIVND (reference sequence). The DNA for the CDR3 is TGTGCCAGTTTAGCCTCTGGGGCCAACGTCCTGACTTTC. Translated: CASLASGANVLTF.

The chain links TRBV28 to TRBJ1-1; no reliable D call. The CDR3 consists of 16 residues. Trimming took off 5 bases at V and 6 bases at J, with 22 bases between the two ends. Germline loops: CDR1 MDHEN, CDR2 SYDVKM. In DNA form, the CDR3 reads TGTGCCAGCAGTCCCGGTAGGGTGGTAGGAACGGCTGAAGCTTTCTTT. As protein: CASSPGRVVGTAEAFF.

V and J are TRBV30 and TRBJ1-5; tentative D call: TRBD1 (5 bases). The CDR3 consists of 15 residues. CDR1 is GTSNPN and CDR2 is SVGIG in the germline V gene (reference sequence). V was cut by 0 bases and J by 0 bases, with 9 bases left in between. The CDR3 DNA sequence: TGTGCCTGGAGTGTTTCGGGGGATAGCAATCAGCCCCAGCATTTT. Translation gives CAWSVSGDSNQPQHF.

The chain links TRBV3-1 (or the pseudogene TRBV3-2) to TRBJ2-5; 8 bases fit TRBD2. J was trimmed by 5 bases and V by 0 bases; bases with no gene match: 5. In germline, CDR1 is LGHDT, CDR2 YNNKEL (reference sequence). This CDR3 comprises 15 residues. The DNA of the CDR3 is TGTGCCAGCAGCCAAGAGCAGCGGGGGTGGGAGACCCAGTACTTC. The encoded protein is CASSQEQRGWETQYF.

The chain employs TRBV7-2 and TRBJ1-5, with D hard to call. This CDR3 region has 12 residues. V was clipped by 5 bases and J by 3 bases, with 5 bases between them. Germline CDR1 is SGHTA and CDR2 is FQGNSA. CDR3 nucleotide sequence: TGTGCCAGCAGCCCCTCCAATCAGCCCCAGCATTTT. Amino acids: CASSPSNQPQHF.

The chain links TRBV15 to TRBJ2-1, with D unresolved. Germline V gene sequence: CDR1 LNHNV, CDR2 YYDKDF (reference sequence). The V end was cut by 5 bases, the J end by 1 base, with 12 bases between. The CDR3 spans 15 residues. CDR3: CATSVSLGSYNEQFF. The CDR3 DNA reads as TGTGCCACCAGCGTCTCGTTAGGATCCTACAATGAGCAGTTCTTC.

The sample holds one count of this clone. V gene TRBV24-1 combines with J gene TRBJ1-5; D uncertain. The germline V gene has CDR1 KGHDR and CDR2 SFDVKD. V lost 1 base, J lost 6 bases, and 24 bases lay in between. This CDR3 comprises 19 residues. The CDR3, as DNA: TGTGCCACCAGTGATTTAGGTCCGTTACGGGTGGAGGACCTTCAGCCCCAGCATTTT. Amino acid sequence: CATSDLGPLRVEDLQPQHF.

The chain combines TRBV6-1 with TRBJ2-1; D possibly uses TRBD1 or TRBD2 (6 bases each). The germline V gene encodes CDR1 MNHNS and CDR2 SASEGT. The CDR3 contains 14 residues. The V end lost 0 bases, the J end lost 11 bases, and 14 bases lay between the germline ends. CDR3 sequence (DNA): TGTGCCAGCAGTGAAGCGCTTCGGGGGCCCAAGCAGTTCTTC. It codes for CASSEALRGPKQFF.

The V gene is TRBV6-5, the J gene TRBJ2-1; 7 positions match TRBD2. Germline trimming cut 4 bases from V and 7 bases from J; bases unmatched to any gene: 10. The length of the CDR3 is 15 residues. The V gene's germline CDR1 is MNHEY and CDR2 SVGAGI. This CDR3 is CASSSGSGKKNEQFF. The CDR3 DNA reads as TGTGCCAGCAGTTCCGGGAGCGGGAAAAAAAATGAGCAGTTCTTC.

V and J are TRBV28 and TRBJ1-5; no reliable D call. This CDR3 comprises 14 residues. V gave up 2 bases and J gave up 4 bases, with 9 bases separating them. CDR1 MDHEN and CDR2 SYDVKM come from the germline V gene. CDR3 DNA: TGTGCCAGCAGTTTAAGTCCCCGGAATCAGCCCCAGCATTTT. Its translation: CASSLSPRNQPQHF.

The count of this clone is one. The chain carries TRBV30 and TRBJ1-6; D ambiguous. The CDR3 is 15 residues long. The germline CDR1 and CDR2 sequences are GTSNPN and SVGIG (reference sequence). Deletions cut 4 bases from V and 7 bases from J, with 17 bases between. CDR3 region: CAWNPPIFLNSPLHF. DNA for the CDR3: TGTGCCTGGAACCCACCTATTTTCTTGAATTCACCCCTCCACTTT.

The chain carries TRBV5-1 and TRBJ1-4; 7 bases match TRBD1. The CDR3 totals 15 residues. Trimming took 4 bases from V and 4 from J; bases not matched to a gene: 7. Germline CDR1 reads SGHRS; CDR2 reads YFSETQ. The CDR3 protein is CASSGGTVYNEKLFF. The CDR3 DNA reads TGCGCCAGCAGCGGTGGGACAGTTTATAATGAAAAACTGTTTTTT.

This chain uses TRBV19 with TRBJ1-5; 8 nucleotides match TRBD1. Trimming removed 5 bases from V and 4 bases from J; junction bases left unmatched: 10. The CDR3 runs to 16 residues. Looked up from germline, CDR1 is LNHDA and CDR2 is SQIVND (reference sequence). CDR3: CASSEINRGGNQPQHF. CDR3 DNA sequence: TGTGCCAGTAGTGAAATAAACAGGGGGGGTAATCAGCCCCAGCATTTT.

The chain carries TRBV27 and TRBJ1-1; D gene uncertain. Trimming stripped 2 bases from V and 0 bases from J, with 7 bases between. CDR1 and CDR2 (germline): MNHEY, SMNVEV (reference sequence). The CDR3 sequence is 14 residues long. CDR3 region: CASSLREMNTEAFF. The CDR3 coding sequence is TGTGCCAGCAGTTTAAGGGAGATGAACACTGAAGCTTTCTTT.

CDR3 DNA sequence: TGTGCCAGTAGTATGATGGGGGGCAGTACAGATACGCAGTATTTT. This sequence encodes CASSMMGGSTDTQYF. The rearrangement uses TRBV19 and TRBJ2-3; D is possibly TRBD1 or TRBD2 (6 bases each). CDR1 LNHDA and CDR2 SQIVND come from the germline V gene (reference sequence). Trimming pared 3 bases from V and 3 bases from J, leaving 13 bases between. The CDR3 loop spans 15 amino acids.

The CDR3 DNA reads as TGCAGCGTTCGTTCCTCCGGGGAGCCCGCCGGGGAGCTGTTTTTT. Protein: CSVRSSGEPAGELFF. The gene calls are TRBV29-1 and TRBJ2-2, with D tentatively TRBD2 (5 bases). CDR1 SQVTM and CDR2 ANQGSEA come from the germline V gene. Trimming pared 5 bases from V and 6 bases from J, leaving 19 bases between. The CDR3 has 15 amino acids.

The V and J genes are TRBV9 and TRBJ2-5, with 8 bases lining up with TRBD2. The CDR3 has 19 residues. The germline gives CDR1 SGDLS, CDR2 YYNGEE. V shed 0 bases and J 1 base; nucleotides not matched to a gene: 14. The CDR3 sequence is CASSVASGRIAGTQETQYF. The CDR3 DNA is TGTGCCAGCAGCGTAGCGTCCGGGAGGATAGCGGGGACCCAAGAGACCCAGTACTTC. Based on the CDR3 plus reference TRBV9 and TRBJ2-5, the full variable domain is DSGVTQTPKHLITATGQRVTLRCSPRSGDLSVYWYQQSLDQGLQFLIQYYNGEERAKGNILERFSAQQFPDLHSELNLSSLELGDSALYFCASSVASGRIAGTQETQYFGPGTRLLVL.

This clone was observed a single time. The gene calls are TRBV28 and TRBJ2-7; 7 bases agree with TRBD1. J was trimmed by 3 bases and V by 4 bases; bases with no gene match: 9. Looked up from germline, CDR1 is MDHEN and CDR2 is SYDVKM. The CDR3 runs to 15 residues. The CDR3 nucleotides are TGTGCCAGCAGTTCTCCTGACAGGGTATTCTACGAGCAGTACTTC. Amino acids: CASSSPDRVFYEQYF.

The chain has TRBV11-3 and TRBJ2-1; TRBD1 or TRBD2 may be the D gene (5 bases each). Trimming took off 4 bases at V and 9 bases at J, with 22 bases between the two ends. CDR1 SGHNT and CDR2 YENEEA come from the germline V gene. The CDR3 sequence is 16 residues long. This chain's CDR3 is CASSSANGALSGEQFF. In DNA form, the CDR3 reads TGTGCCAGCAGCTCGGCGAACGGGGCTCTAAGTGGTGAGCAGTTCTTC.

This clone was detected only a few times. The rearrangement joins TRBV6-5 to TRBJ2-7; 8 positions agree with TRBD1. CDR3 length equals 14 residues. The germline CDR1 and CDR2 sequences are MNHEY and SVGAGI. Unmatched junction bases numbered 3, after V lost 5 bases and J lost 0 bases. The CDR3 DNA sequence: TGTGCCAGCAGTAGACAGGGGCTCTCCTACGAGCAGTACTTC. Translated: CASSRQGLSYEQYF.

The chain carries TRBV12-3 or TRBV12-4 and TRBJ1-1; D call uncertain. There are 13 residues in the CDR3. The V end lost 6 bases, the J end lost 8 bases, and 16 bases lay between the germline ends. In DNA form, the CDR3 reads TGTGCCAGCAGCTTAAGGTGGGGAGGGGAAGCTTTCTTT. It is translated as CASSLRWGGEAFF.

V is TRBV10-1 and J is TRBJ1-2, with D maybe TRBD1 (5 bases). The CDR3 is made up of 13 amino acids. V lost 7 bases to trimming and J lost 3 bases, with 12 bases between them. Per germline, CDR1 WNHNN and CDR2 SYGVQD (reference sequence). CDR3 sequence (DNA): TGCGCCAGCACTCCGACAGATGACTATGGCTACACCTTC. It translates to CASTPTDDYGYTF.

The chain couples TRBV11-3 to TRBJ1-6, with 9 bases matching TRBD1. J was trimmed by 9 bases and V by 5 bases; bases with no gene match: 8. Germline values: CDR1 SGHNT, CDR2 YENEEA. CDR3 length equals 15 residues. The CDR3 DNA reads as TGTGCCAGCAGCCCTGGGACAGGGAATTCTTCACCCCTCCACTTT. Translating it yields CASSPGTGNSSPLHF.

This clone was observed a handful of times. The gene calls are TRBV6-4 and TRBJ1-5; the match to TRBD1 covers 11 bases. From germline, CDR1 is MRHNA and CDR2 SNTAGT. V was pared by 5 bases and J by 1 base, with 1 base of the junction left unmatched. The CDR3 consists of 15 residues. Written as DNA, the CDR3 is TGTGCCAGCAGTAGGGACAGGGGGAGCAATCAGCCCCAGCATTTT. As protein: CASSRDRGSNQPQHF.

The J gene is TRBJ2-1, the V gene TRBV7-6; 16 bases align to TRBD2. Germline CDR1 and CDR2: SGHVS and FNYEAQ. The V segment lost 4 bases and the J segment 0 bases; nucleotides outside the gene matches: 6. CDR3 length equals 19 residues. CDR3: CASSWGLAGGSNSYNEQFF. CDR3 coding DNA: TGTGCCAGCAGCTGGGGACTAGCGGGGGGGAGTAACTCCTACAATGAGCAGTTCTTC.

The table lists this clone with a few counts. V is TRBV19 and J is TRBJ1-4; D uncertain. The V end was cut by 4 bases, the J end by 0 bases, with 9 bases between. CDR3 length: 15 amino acids. Looked up from germline, CDR1 is LNHDA and CDR2 is SQIVND (reference sequence). The CDR3 nucleotides are TGTGCCAGTAGTAGGTACAGCTCAACTAATGAAAAACTGTTTTTT. As protein: CASSRYSSTNEKLFF.

The rearrangement uses TRBV2 and TRBJ1-2; D is unclear. V was trimmed by 3 bases and J by 4 bases, leaving 9 bases between them. The CDR3 covers 13 residues. Germline V gene data show CDR1 as SNHLY and CDR2 as FYNNEI. The CDR3, as DNA: TGTGCCAGCAGTGACAAGGGCATCTATGGCTACACCTTC. This codes for CASSDKGIYGYTF.

This chain links TRBV28 with TRBJ2-1; 8 bases match TRBD1. Germline CDR1 and CDR2: MDHEN and SYDVKM. J gave up 7 bases and V 2 bases, and 13 bases lay outside the gene matches. The CDR3 runs to 17 residues. In nucleotides, the CDR3 is TGTGCCAGCAGTTTAGTAGGTGGACAGGGACACCGAAATGAGCAGTTCTTC. This sequence encodes CASSLVGGQGHRNEQFF.

The chain recombines TRBV5-1 with TRBJ1-1; 8 bases line up with TRBD1. With V trimmed by 0 bases and J by 1 base, 8 bases remained unmatched. The CDR3 runs to 17 residues. Germline loops: CDR1 SGHRS, CDR2 YFSETQ. The CDR3 sequence: CASSLVPDRAGNTEAFF. The CDR3 DNA is TGCGCCAGCAGCTTGGTTCCGGACAGGGCCGGGAACACTGAAGCTTTCTTT.

This sequence joins TRBV13 and TRBJ1-1; 8 bases fit TRBD1. CDR1 is PRHDT, CDR2 FYEKMQ, per germline (reference sequence). Trimming removed 1 base from V and 2 bases from J; junction bases left unmatched: 3. CDR3 size: 15 residues. The CDR3 sequence is CASSLAGGGNTEAFF. The CDR3 nucleotides read TGTGCCAGCAGCTTAGCAGGGGGCGGAAACACTGAAGCTTTCTTT. Combining the CDR3 with reference TRBV13 and TRBJ1-1 gives the whole variable domain AAGVIQSPRHLIKEKRETATLKCYPIPRHDTVYWYQQGPGQDPQFLISFYEKMQSDKGSIPDRFSAQQFSDYHSELNMSSLELGDSALYFCASSLAGGGNTEAFFGQGTRLTVV.